The 14 T cell receptor beta chains below come from one sample, sequenced in a study of T cells in Graves' hyperthyroidism and ophthalmopathy. From RNA transcripts, TCR beta CDR3 regions were amplified. Using the HTBI primer set, a first-round RT-PCR was run on the TCR CDR3. TCRdb called the multiplex PCR reads again in MiXCR, with one record for every CDR3 protein. The repertoire includes 730,000 or so distinct CDR3 sequences, roughly a sixth of them detected once, and over 15% sits in the top ten. Sequenced input: blood. These receptors originate from a woman in her forties or fifties with Graves' hyperthyroidism that later progressed to Graves' ophthalmopathy.

The chain has TRBV5-6 and TRBJ1-4; the match to TRBD1 covers 10 bases. CDR1 is SGHDT, CDR2 YYEEEE, per germline. There are 17 residues in the CDR3. V gave up 3 bases and J gave up 7 bases; unmatched junction bases: 12. CDR3 sequence (DNA): TGTGCCAGCAGCTCCGGACAGGGGGAAAGTGTCGGTGAAAAACTGTTTTTT. Its translation: CASSSGQGESVGEKLFF.

The chain joins TRBV5-4 to TRBJ2-2; TRBD1 is a possible D gene (6 bases). V shed 1 base and J shed 5 bases, with 15 bases lying between them. The CDR3 covers 16 residues. The germline gives CDR1 SGHNT, CDR2 YYREEE (reference sequence). CDR3 amino acids: CASSLSRTVRTGELFF. The CDR3 DNA sequence: TGTGCCAGCAGCTTGAGTAGGACAGTCCGAACCGGGGAGCTGTTTTTT.

This clonotype has a count of ten or more. CDR3 sequence reads: CASSSPGNEQFF. The CDR3 DNA sequence: TGCGCCAGCAGCTCACCGGGCAATGAGCAGTTCTTC. The chain carries TRBV5-1 and TRBJ2-1; D remains ambiguous. Per the germline V gene, CDR1 is SGHRS and CDR2 is YFSETQ. The CDR3 has 12 residues. V dropped 3 bases and J dropped 6 bases, with 7 bases sitting between them.

This clonotype was counted between two and nine times. J is TRBJ1-2 and V is TRBV6-5; TRBD1 matches at 8 bases. Per germline, CDR1 MNHEY and CDR2 SVGAGI. The CDR3 is 15 amino acids. The junction had 8 bases not matched to a gene; V was cut back by 4 bases and J by 4 bases. CDR3 bases: TGTGCCAGCAGTTTTGCCAGGGGGCCTAGCTATGGCTACACCTTC. Residues: CASSFARGPSYGYTF.

J is TRBJ2-1 and V is TRBV24-1; tentatively, D is TRBD1 (7 bases). V was cut by 4 bases and J by 6 bases, with 18 bases left in between. Germline V gives CDR1 KGHDR, CDR2 SFDVKD. CDR3 length: 16 amino acids. CDR3 in DNA: TGTGCCACCAGTGACACTCGACAGGGAGGCGGCAATGAGCAGTTCTTC. This sequence encodes CATSDTRQGGGNEQFF.

The chain recombines TRBV27 with TRBJ2-7, with D unclear. The CDR3 length is 14 residues. Trimming cost V 4 bases and J 4 bases, with 14 bases left between them. Germline V CDR1 and CDR2: MNHEY, SMNVEV (reference sequence). DNA for the CDR3: TGTGCCAGCAGTTACACCGGGTACAGATACGAGCAGTACTTC. Protein sequence: CASSYTGYRYEQYF.

This chain joins TRBV28 and TRBJ1-1; possible D gene TRBD1, 5 bases. The CDR3 length is 15 residues. V lost 1 base, J lost 4 bases, and 13 bases lay in between. Germline V gene lookup returns CDR1 MDHEN and CDR2 SYDVKM. The DNA of the CDR3 is TGTGCCAGCAGTTTATTGAGGGGCCGGGGCACTGAAGCTTTCTTT. Translating gives CASSLLRGRGTEAFF.

In this sample, this clonotype turned up many times. The J gene is TRBJ2-3, the V gene TRBV5-1, with D perhaps being TRBD1 or TRBD2 (6 bases each). There are 16 residues in the CDR3. Germline V lookup: CDR1 SGHRS, CDR2 YFSETQ. V was shortened by 0 bases and J by 0 bases, with 11 bases between the two germline ends. CDR3 coding DNA: TGCGCCAGCAGCTTGGTCCAGGGGACTAGCACAGATACGCAGTATTTT. Its translation: CASSLVQGTSTDTQYF.

This rearrangement joins TRBV6-2 or TRBV6-3 to TRBJ2-3; D might be TRBD1 or TRBD2, each matching 7 bases. V lost 6 bases, J lost 6 bases, and 13 bases lay in between. Germline CDR1 MNHEY, CDR2 SVGEGT. The CDR3 has 13 residues. CDR3 coding DNA: TGTGCCAGCAGAGGCCAGGGGGGGGATACGCAGTATTTT. Amino acid sequence: CASRGQGGDTQYF.

This clonotype turned up a few times. V and J are TRBV27 and TRBJ2-1; D unresolved. The V gene lost 5 bases and the J gene lost 0 bases, with 11 bases spanning the gap. The germline V gene encodes CDR1 MNHEY and CDR2 SMNVEV (reference sequence). The CDR3 is 15 residues long. The CDR3 here is CASSLDGNSYNEQFF. CDR3 bases: TGTGCCAGCAGTCTAGACGGAAACTCCTACAATGAGCAGTTCTTC.

This clonotype appeared many times. The V call is TRBV12-3 or TRBV12-4, the J call TRBJ1-5, with 10 positions matching TRBD1. Germline trimming cut 5 bases from V and 4 bases from J; bases unmatched to any gene: 5. This CDR3 has 15 residues. CDR3 sequence: CASSPGQGLNQPQHF. Written as DNA, the CDR3 is TGTGCCAGCAGTCCGGGACAGGGGTTAAATCAGCCCCAGCATTTT.

This clonotype has a count of ten or more. This chain uses TRBV18 with TRBJ2-5; possible D gene TRBD2, 5 bases. Germline CDR1 reads KGHSH; CDR2 reads LQKENI. The length of the CDR3 is 15 residues. V gave up 3 bases and J gave up 2 bases, with 13 bases separating them. In DNA, the CDR3 is TGTGCCAGCTCACCCCCATCGGGAAAACAAGAGACCCAGTACTTC. Residues: CASSPPSGKQETQYF.

This clonotype was seen a handful of times. This chain joins TRBV19 and TRBJ2-1, with no clear D. Deletions cut 3 bases from V and 4 bases from J, with 10 bases between. This CDR3 is built from 14 residues. CDR1 and CDR2 (germline): LNHDA, SQIVND (reference sequence). The CDR3 DNA reads as TGTGCCAGTAGTATTTTCGAACAGTACAATGAGCAGTTCTTC. Translated, it gives CASSIFEQYNEQFF.

CDR3 residues: CASSQKGTNQPQHF. CDR3 nucleotides: TGTGCCAGCAGCCAAAAGGGCACTAATCAGCCCCAGCATTTT. V usage is TRBV7-9 and J usage is TRBJ1-5; D not resolved. V was pared by 5 bases and J by 4 bases, with 12 bases between. The CDR3 spans 14 residues. Germline CDR1 is SEHNR and CDR2 is FQNEAQ (reference sequence).